This T cell receptor (beta chain) was sequenced during a study of T-cell reconstitution after alpha-beta-depleted transplantation in children. Whole-study results and caveats: The study traced high day-60 TCRbeta diversity in some patients to surviving recipient T cells and thymic progenitors. At the one-year point after transplant, T-cell counts and TCRbeta diversity were found to come mostly from T cells that had been newly produced. After transplant, at about two months, alpha-beta T cells were reportedly derived from several hundred expanded graft clones.

Germline V gene data show CDR1 as SGHRS and CDR2 as YFSETQ. V was clipped by 2 bases and J by 3 bases, with 14 bases between them. This CDR3 comprises 15 residues. This clonotype has at least ten counts. Its antigen is currently unknown. During its preparation, the TCRbeta library received unique molecular identifiers. TCRdb recomputed calls from the PCR reads with MiXCR, one row per CDR3 protein. The repertoire holds 550,000 to 600,000 distinct CDR3 sequences, more than 20% seen once, with less than 15% in the top ten. The chain employs TRBV5-1 and TRBJ2-5, with D perhaps matching TRBD1 or TRBD2 (7 bases each). The specimen comprised PBMCs, mostly from graft donor cells, sampled 360 days after TCRalphabeta/CD19-depleted stem cell transplant. The clonotype comes from a boy younger than two who had a stem cell transplant for acute myeloid leukemia, so the T cells may come from the graft donor. The CDR3 sequence is CASSFQQGREETQYF. CDR3 nucleotide sequence: TGCGCCAGCAGCTTCCAACAGGGGAGGGAAGAGACCCAGTACTTC. Full variable domain (outside the CDR3, taken from reference TRBV5-1 and TRBJ2-5): KAGVTQTPRYLIKTRGQQVTLSCSPISGHRSVSWYQQTPGQGLQFLFEYFSETQRNKGNFPGRFSGRQFSNSRSEMNVSTLELGDSALYLCASSFQQGREETQYFGPGTRLLVL.